This record concerns one T cell receptor beta chain sequence. Its antigen is currently unknown. Nobody among the patients had been given any treatment before thyroid surgery. Under the authors' procedure: Clinicopathological groups differed in CDR3, with these differences serving to build a distant-metastasis classifier for papillary thyroid cancer. TCRdb re-called clones via MiXCR from the PCR reads. These V and J calls are TCRdb output, not the study's own analysis. This table holds 15,000 to 20,000 clones, approximately 30% found once. This record belongs to a study of metastatic and nonmetastatic thyroid tumors. Whole-study results and caveats: In both blood and tumor samples, TCR beta diversity was reported significantly higher for malignant than benign nodules.

The V end lost 4 bases, the J end lost 0 bases, and 7 bases lay between the germline ends. There are 12 residues in the CDR3. CDR1 and CDR2 (germline): DFQATT, SNEGSKA (reference sequence). This clonotype was obtained from a male donor with papillary thyroid cancer or a benign thyroid nodule (not recorded which). Some clones in this sample may be carry-over from other donors' samples. Sequenced sample: tumor tissue. The V call is TRBV20-1, the J call TRBJ2-7; D unclear. For the CDR3, the DNA is TGCAGTGCTATCGCCAGCTCCTACGAGCAGTACTTC. This encodes CSAIASSYEQYF.